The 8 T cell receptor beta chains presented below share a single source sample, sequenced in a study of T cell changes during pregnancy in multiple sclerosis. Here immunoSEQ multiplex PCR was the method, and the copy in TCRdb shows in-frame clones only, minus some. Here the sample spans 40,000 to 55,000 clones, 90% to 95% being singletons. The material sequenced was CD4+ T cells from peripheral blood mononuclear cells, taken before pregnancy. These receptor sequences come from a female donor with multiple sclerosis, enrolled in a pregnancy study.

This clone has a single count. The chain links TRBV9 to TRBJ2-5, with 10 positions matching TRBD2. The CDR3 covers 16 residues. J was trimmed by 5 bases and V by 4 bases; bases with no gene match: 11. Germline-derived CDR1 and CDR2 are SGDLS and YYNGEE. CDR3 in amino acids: CASSPGTSDGSETQYF. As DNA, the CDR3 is TGTGCCAGCAGCCCCGGGACTAGCGACGGTAGTGAGACCCAGTACTTC.

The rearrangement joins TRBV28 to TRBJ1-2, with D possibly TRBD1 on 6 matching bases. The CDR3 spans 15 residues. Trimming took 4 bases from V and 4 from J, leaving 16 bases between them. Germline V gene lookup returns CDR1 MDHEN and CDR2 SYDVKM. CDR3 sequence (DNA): TGTGCCAGCAGTTCGTCAGGGGATCTATCCTATGGCTACACCTTC. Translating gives CASSSSGDLSYGYTF.

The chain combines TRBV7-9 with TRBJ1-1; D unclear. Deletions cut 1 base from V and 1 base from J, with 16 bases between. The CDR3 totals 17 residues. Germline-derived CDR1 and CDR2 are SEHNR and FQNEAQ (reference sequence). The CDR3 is CASSLGVGVNGNTEAFF. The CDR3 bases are TGTGCCAGCAGCTTAGGGGTCGGGGTCAACGGGAACACTGAAGCTTTCTTT.

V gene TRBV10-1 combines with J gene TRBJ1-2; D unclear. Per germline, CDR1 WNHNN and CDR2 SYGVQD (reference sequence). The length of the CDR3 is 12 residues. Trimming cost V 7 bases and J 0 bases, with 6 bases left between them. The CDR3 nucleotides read TGCGCCAGCACGGTAGCTAACTATGGCTACACCTTC. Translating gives CASTVANYGYTF.

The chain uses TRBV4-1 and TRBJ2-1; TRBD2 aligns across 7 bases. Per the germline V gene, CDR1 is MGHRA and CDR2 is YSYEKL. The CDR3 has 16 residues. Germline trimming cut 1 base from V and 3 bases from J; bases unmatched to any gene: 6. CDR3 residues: CASSQVRLAVYNEQFF. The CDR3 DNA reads TGCGCCAGCAGCCAAGTCCGGCTAGCGGTCTACAATGAGCAGTTCTTC.

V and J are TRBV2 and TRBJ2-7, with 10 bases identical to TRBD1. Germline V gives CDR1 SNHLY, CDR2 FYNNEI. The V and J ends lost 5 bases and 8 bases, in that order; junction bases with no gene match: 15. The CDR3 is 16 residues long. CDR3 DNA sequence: TGTGCCAGCAGTCCCACCTTAACCGACAGGGGGCTGAAGCAGTACTTC. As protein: CASSPTLTDRGLKQYF.

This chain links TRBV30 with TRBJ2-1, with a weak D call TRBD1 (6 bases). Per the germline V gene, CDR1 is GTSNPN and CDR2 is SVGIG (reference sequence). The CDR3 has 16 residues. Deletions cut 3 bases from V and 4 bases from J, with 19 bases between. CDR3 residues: CAWRGTAQGLYNEQFF. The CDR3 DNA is TGTGCCTGGAGGGGTACGGCGCAGGGGCTTTACAATGAGCAGTTCTTC.

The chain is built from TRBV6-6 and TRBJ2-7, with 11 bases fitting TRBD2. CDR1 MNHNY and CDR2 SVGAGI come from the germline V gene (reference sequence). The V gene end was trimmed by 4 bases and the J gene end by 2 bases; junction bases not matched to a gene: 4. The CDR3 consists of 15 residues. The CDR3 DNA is TGTGCCAGCAGTTCTCCGACTAGCGGGACCTACGAGCAGTACTTC. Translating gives CASSSPTSGTYEQYF.